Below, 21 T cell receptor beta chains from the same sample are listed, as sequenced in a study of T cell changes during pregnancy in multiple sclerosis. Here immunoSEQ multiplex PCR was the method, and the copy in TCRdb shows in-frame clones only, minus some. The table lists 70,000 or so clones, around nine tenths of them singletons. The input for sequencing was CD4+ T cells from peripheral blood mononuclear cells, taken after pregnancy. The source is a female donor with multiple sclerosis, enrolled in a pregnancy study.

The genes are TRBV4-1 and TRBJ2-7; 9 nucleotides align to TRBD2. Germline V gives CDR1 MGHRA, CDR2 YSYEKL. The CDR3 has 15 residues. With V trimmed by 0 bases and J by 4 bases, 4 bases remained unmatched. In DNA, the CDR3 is TGCGCCAGCAGCCAAGAACCTAGCGGGGCATACGAGCAGTACTTC. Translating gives CASSQEPSGAYEQYF.

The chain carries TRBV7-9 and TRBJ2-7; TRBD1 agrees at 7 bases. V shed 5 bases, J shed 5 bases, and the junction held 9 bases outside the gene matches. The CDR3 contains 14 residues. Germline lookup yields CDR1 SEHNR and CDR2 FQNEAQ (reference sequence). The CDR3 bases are TGTGCCAGCAGCAGGGGGCAGCTGAAAAACGAGCAGTACTTC. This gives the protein CASSRGQLKNEQYF.

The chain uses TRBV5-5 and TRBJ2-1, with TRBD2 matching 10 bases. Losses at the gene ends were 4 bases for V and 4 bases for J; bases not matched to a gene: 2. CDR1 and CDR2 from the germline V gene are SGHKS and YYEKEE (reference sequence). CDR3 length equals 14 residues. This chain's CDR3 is CASSQTSGYNEQFF. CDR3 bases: TGTGCCAGCAGCCAGACTAGCGGGTACAATGAGCAGTTCTTC.

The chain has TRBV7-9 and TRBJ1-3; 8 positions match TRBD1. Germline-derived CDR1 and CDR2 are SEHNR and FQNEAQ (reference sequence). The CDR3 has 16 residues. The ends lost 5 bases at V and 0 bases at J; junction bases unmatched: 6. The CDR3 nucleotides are TGTGCCAGCAGCCGGACAGGGCTAATCTCTGGAAACACCATATATTTT. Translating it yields CASSRTGLISGNTIYF.

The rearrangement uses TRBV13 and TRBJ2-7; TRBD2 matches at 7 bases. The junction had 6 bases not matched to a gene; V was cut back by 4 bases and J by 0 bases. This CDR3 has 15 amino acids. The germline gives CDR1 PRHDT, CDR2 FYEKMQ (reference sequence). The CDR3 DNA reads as TGTGCCAGCAGCTGGGAAGGGAGGGTCTCCTACGAGCAGTACTTC. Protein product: CASSWEGRVSYEQYF.

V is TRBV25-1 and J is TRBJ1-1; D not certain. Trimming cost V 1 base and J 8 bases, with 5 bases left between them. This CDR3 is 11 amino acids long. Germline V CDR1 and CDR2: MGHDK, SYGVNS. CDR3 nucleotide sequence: TGTGCCAGCAGTGAATTACGGGAAGCTTTCTTT. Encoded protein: CASSELREAFF. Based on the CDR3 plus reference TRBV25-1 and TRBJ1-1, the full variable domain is EADIYQTPRYLVIGTGKKITLECSQTMGHDKMYWYQQDPGMELHLIHYSYGVNSTEKGDLSSESTVSRIRTEHFPLTLESARPSHTSQYLCASSELREAFFGQGTRLTVV.

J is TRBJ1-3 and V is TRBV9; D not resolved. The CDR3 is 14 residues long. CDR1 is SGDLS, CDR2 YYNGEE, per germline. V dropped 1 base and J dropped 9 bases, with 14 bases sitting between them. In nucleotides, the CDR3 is TGTGCCAGCAGCGTATCTGACGGAGAGGGCACCATATATTTT. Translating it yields CASSVSDGEGTIYF.

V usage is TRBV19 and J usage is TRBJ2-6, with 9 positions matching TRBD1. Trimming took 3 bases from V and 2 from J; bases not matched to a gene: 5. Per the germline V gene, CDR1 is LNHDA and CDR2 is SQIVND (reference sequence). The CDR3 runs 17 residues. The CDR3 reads CASSIIGTGTGANVLTF. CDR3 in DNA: TGTGCCAGTAGTATTATCGGGACAGGGACTGGGGCCAACGTCCTGACTTTC.

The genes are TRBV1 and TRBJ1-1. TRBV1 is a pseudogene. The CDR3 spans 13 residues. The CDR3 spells CTSSQEWGGEAFF. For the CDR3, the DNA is TGCACCAGCAGCCAAGAATGGGGGGGGGAAGCTTTCTTT.

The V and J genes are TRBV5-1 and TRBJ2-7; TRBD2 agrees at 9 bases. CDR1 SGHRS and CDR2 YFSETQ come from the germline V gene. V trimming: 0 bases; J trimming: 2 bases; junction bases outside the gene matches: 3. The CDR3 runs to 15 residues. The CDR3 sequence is CASSLGASGAYEQYF. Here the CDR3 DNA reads TGCGCCAGCAGCTTGGGGGCTAGCGGGGCCTACGAGCAGTACTTC.

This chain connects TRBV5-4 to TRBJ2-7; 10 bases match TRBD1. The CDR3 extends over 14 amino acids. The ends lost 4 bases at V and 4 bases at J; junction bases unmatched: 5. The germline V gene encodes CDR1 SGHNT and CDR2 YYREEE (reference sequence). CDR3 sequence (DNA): TGTGCCAGCAGCGGGACAGGGGTCCTATACGAGCAGTACTTC. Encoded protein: CASSGTGVLYEQYF.

The CDR3 reads CASSSGTRTAYEQYF. The DNA of the CDR3 is TGTGCCAGCAGCTCCGGGACTAGAACGGCCTACGAGCAGTACTTC. The chain combines TRBV5-4 with TRBJ2-7; 8 bases are shared with TRBD2. The CDR3 totals 15 residues. V was pared by 3 bases and J by 2 bases, with 7 bases of the junction left unmatched. In germline, CDR1 is SGHNT, CDR2 YYREEE (reference sequence).

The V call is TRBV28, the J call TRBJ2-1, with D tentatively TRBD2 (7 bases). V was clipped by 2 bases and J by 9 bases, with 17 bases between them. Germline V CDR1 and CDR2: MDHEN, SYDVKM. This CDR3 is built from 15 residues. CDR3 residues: CASSLGGASPREQFF. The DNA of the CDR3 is TGTGCCAGCAGTTTAGGGGGGGCGTCTCCTCGTGAGCAGTTCTTC.

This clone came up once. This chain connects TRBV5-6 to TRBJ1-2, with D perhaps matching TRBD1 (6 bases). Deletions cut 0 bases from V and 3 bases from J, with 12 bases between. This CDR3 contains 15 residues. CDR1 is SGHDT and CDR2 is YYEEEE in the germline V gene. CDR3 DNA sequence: TGTGCCAGCAGCTTGGAGACCTCAGGGGACTATGGCTACACCTTC. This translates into CASSLETSGDYGYTF.

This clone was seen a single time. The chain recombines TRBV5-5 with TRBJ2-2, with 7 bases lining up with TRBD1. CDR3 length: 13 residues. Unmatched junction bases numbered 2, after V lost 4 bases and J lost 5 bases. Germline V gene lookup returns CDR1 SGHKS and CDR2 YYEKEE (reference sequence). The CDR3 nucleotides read TGTGCCAGCAGCCTGACAGGGACCGGGGAGCTGTTTTTT. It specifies CASSLTGTGELFF.

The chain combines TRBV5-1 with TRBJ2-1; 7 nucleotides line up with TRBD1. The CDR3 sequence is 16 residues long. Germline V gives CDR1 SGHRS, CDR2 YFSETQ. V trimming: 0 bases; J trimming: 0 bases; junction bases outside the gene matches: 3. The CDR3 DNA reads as TGCGCCAGCAGCTTGGTTCGGGACAGCTCCTACAATGAGCAGTTCTTC. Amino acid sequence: CASSLVRDSSYNEQFF.

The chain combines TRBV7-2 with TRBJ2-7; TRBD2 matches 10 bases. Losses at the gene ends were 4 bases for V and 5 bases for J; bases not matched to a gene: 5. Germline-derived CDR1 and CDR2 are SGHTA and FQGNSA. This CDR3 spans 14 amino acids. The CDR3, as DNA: TGTGCCAGCAGCTCCTCCGGACTAGCGGACGAGCAGTACTTC. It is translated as CASSSSGLADEQYF.

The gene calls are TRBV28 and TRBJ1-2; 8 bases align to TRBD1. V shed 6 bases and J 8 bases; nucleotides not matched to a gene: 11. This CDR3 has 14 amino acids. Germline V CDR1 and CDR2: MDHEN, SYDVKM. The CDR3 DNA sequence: TGTGCCAGCAGCTTCCCCGACAGGGGAGGGGGCTACACCTTC. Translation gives CASSFPDRGGGYTF.

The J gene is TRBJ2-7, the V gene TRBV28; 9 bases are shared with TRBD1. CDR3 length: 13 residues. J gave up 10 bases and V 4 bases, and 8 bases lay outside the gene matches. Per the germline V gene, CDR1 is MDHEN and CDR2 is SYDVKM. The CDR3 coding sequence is TGTGCCAGCAGTTCCGGGACAGGGCCCTCTCAGTACTTC. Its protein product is CASSSGTGPSQYF.

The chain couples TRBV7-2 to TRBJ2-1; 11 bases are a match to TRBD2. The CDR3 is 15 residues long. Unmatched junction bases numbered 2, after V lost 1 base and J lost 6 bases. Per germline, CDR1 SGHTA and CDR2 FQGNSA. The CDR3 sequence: CASSLGSGGANEQFF. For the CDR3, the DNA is TGTGCCAGCAGCTTAGGTAGCGGGGGGGCCAATGAGCAGTTCTTC.

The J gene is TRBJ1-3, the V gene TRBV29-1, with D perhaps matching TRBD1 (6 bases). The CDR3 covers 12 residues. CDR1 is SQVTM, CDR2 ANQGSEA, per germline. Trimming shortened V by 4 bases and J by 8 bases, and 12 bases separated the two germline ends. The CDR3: CSVAPGADTIYF. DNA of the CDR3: TGCAGCGTTGCACCAGGGGCGGACACCATATATTTT.